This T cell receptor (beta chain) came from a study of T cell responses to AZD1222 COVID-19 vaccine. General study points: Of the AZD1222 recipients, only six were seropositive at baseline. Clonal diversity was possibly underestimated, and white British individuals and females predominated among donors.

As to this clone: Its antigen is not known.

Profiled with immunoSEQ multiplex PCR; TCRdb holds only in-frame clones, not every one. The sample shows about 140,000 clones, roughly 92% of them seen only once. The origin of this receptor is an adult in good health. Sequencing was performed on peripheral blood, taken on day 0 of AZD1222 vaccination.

The CDR3 DNA is TGTGCCACCAGTGGAATGAGGGAGAGGTCCTACAATGAGCAGTTCTTC. This sequence encodes CATSGMRERSYNEQFF. This chain connects TRBV24-1 to TRBJ2-1, with D possibly being TRBD2 (5 bases). There are 16 residues in the CDR3. Trimming stripped 5 bases from V and 1 base from J, with 14 bases between. Germline-derived CDR1 and CDR2 are KGHDR and SFDVKD.